This T cell receptor (beta chain) was captured in a study of T cell responses to AZD1222 COVID-19 vaccine. Losses at the gene ends were 2 bases for V and 5 bases for J; bases not matched to a gene: 13. The CDR3 spans 17 residues. Germline loops: CDR1 SNHLY, CDR2 FYNNEI. TCRdb keeps only in-frame clones here, not all; method: immunoSEQ multiplex PCR. Among around 150,000 clones listed, around 91% were seen once. On this clone: The antigen remains undetermined.

Study-wide results and caveats: Spike-specific TCR depth and breadth grew after two AZD1222 doses. Dominant at 160-218 and 743-854, vaccine-associated CD4 TCRs also spanned spike. Among those given AZD1222, only five or six were seropositive at baseline.

The sample here was peripheral blood, taken 28 days after the second AZD1222 dose. The clonotype was recovered from an adult who received the AZD1222 COVID-19 vaccine. The genes are TRBV2 and TRBJ2-5; 8 bases map to TRBD2. The CDR3 here is CASSELGDGRAGETQYF. As DNA, the CDR3 is TGTGCCAGCAGTGAACTAGGAGACGGGAGGGCCGGTGAGACCCAGTACTTC.